What follows is one T cell receptor (beta chain) and its context. The sample originates from a study of cytomegalovirus exposure and HLA in healthy donors. Study context: Among the approximately 400 donors who were genotyped, 81% fell in the genetic ancestry cluster that is associated with self-reported Caucasian donors.

Primers: 60 Vbeta forward and 13 Jbeta reverse. Clones were sequenced by immunoSEQ multiplex PCR, and TCRdb holds only the in-frame ones, with some missing. Here the sample spans about 190,000 clones, 87% being singletons. The CDR3 covers 14 residues. The J segment lost 3 bases and the V segment lost 4 bases, leaving 5 bases of the junction unmatched. From germline, CDR1 is SGHNT and CDR2 YYREEE (reference sequence). The sequencing input was PBMCs. The receptor's source is a boy aged 2 to 10 in good health and CMV-seronegative. The rearrangement links TRBV5-4 to TRBJ2-7, with 9 bases fitting TRBD1. The CDR3 DNA is TGTGCCAGCAGCGCCGGACAGGGGAACTACGAGCAGTACTTC. Protein: CASSAGQGNYEQYF.